Each of the 2 T cell receptor beta chains below was sequenced from the same sample in a study of cytomegalovirus exposure and HLA in healthy donors. The table came from immunoSEQ multiplex PCR; TCRdb's copy has only in-frame clones and leaves some out. Here the sample spans some 250,000 clones, 90% being singletons. Sequenced: PBMCs. All receptors come from a woman aged 18 to 35 in good health and CMV-seronegative.

This clone has more than one count but fewer than ten. The chain has TRBV7-9 and TRBJ2-5; 8 nucleotides match TRBD1. Germline V gene sequence: CDR1 SEHNR, CDR2 FQNEAQ (reference sequence). The ends lost 7 bases at V and 1 base at J; junction bases unmatched: 8. The CDR3 runs to 15 residues. The chain's CDR3 is CASKADRGPQETQYF. The CDR3 bases are TGTGCCAGCAAGGCAGACAGGGGTCCCCAAGAGACCCAGTACTTC.

The chain recombines TRBV6-1 with TRBJ2-2; maybe TRBD2 (5 bases). Germline CDR1 MNHNS, CDR2 SASEGT. V was cut by 6 bases and J by 6 bases, with 17 bases left in between. The CDR3 runs 15 residues. CDR3 sequence: CASRPEGIHSGELFF. CDR3 DNA sequence: TGTGCCAGCAGACCAGAGGGTATTCATTCCGGGGAGCTGTTTTTT.